This TCR beta chain is from a study of shared clonotypes between healthy human individuals. A CD45RA+ naive subset and a CD45RA-negative memory subset were split from CD4+ cells. TCRdb's copy holds only in-frame clones and misses some; the assay was immunoSEQ multiplex PCR. The sample consists of more than 1,200,000 clones, approximately 98.5% of them appearing once. This CDR3 region has 14 residues. V dropped 1 base and J dropped 2 bases, with 9 bases sitting between them. Germline V gene lookup returns CDR1 MGHRA and CDR2 YSYEKL. A word on this clone: The antigen remains undetermined.

Whole-study findings and limits: Donor clonotype sharing was expected to depend on sequencing depth.

The sample taken for sequencing was naive CD4+ T cells sorted from blood. The subset is: CD45RA+ positively selected. The gene calls are TRBV4-1 and TRBJ2-7; the D gene could be TRBD1 or TRBD2 (5 bases each). The sequence came from a man aged 30 to 45 in good health. CDR3 DNA: TGCGCCAGCAGCCAAGCGGGACCAGCCTACGAGCAGTACTTC. This sequence encodes CASSQAGPAYEQYF.